This T cell receptor (beta chain) originates from a study of blood T cell repertoires in COVID-19. Study background: Samples came from the United States, Italy and Spain, spanning acute and convalescent COVID-19.

V was clipped by 0 bases and J by 5 bases, with 19 bases between them. CDR1 and CDR2 (germline): SGHRS, YFSETQ. The CDR3 extends over 17 amino acids. All enrollees were roughly 18 to 95 years old and from approximately 24 US areas. Each participant's cohort was designated according to participant-reported clinical history. The authors' processing: Quantification of nucleated cells was approximated via reference gene primer amplification. Assay used: immunoSEQ multiplex PCR; TCRdb lists only in-frame clones, some missing. V and J calls and clone size follow that table, whereas D and trimming were derived from the DNA. The repertoire consists of a few hundred thousand clones, with more than 70% occurring once and the leading ten covering about 2.5%.

The chain has TRBV5-1 and TRBJ2-3; possible D gene TRBD1, 5 bases. This clonotype was sampled from a woman aged 40 to 50 with acute COVID-19. Material: PBMCs or T cells enriched from blood (not recorded which). The DNA for the CDR3 is TGCGCCAGCAGCTTGGAAGTTTCAGGGCGACCAGGAGATACGCAGTATTTT. Translated: CASSLEVSGRPGDTQYF. Looking up the rest from reference TRBV5-1 and TRBJ2-3 gives the full variable domain: KAGVTQTPRYLIKTRGQQVTLSCSPISGHRSVSWYQQTPGQGLQFLFEYFSETQRNKGNFPGRFSGRQFSNSRSEMNVSTLELGDSALYLCASSLEVSGRPGDTQYFGPGTRLTVL.